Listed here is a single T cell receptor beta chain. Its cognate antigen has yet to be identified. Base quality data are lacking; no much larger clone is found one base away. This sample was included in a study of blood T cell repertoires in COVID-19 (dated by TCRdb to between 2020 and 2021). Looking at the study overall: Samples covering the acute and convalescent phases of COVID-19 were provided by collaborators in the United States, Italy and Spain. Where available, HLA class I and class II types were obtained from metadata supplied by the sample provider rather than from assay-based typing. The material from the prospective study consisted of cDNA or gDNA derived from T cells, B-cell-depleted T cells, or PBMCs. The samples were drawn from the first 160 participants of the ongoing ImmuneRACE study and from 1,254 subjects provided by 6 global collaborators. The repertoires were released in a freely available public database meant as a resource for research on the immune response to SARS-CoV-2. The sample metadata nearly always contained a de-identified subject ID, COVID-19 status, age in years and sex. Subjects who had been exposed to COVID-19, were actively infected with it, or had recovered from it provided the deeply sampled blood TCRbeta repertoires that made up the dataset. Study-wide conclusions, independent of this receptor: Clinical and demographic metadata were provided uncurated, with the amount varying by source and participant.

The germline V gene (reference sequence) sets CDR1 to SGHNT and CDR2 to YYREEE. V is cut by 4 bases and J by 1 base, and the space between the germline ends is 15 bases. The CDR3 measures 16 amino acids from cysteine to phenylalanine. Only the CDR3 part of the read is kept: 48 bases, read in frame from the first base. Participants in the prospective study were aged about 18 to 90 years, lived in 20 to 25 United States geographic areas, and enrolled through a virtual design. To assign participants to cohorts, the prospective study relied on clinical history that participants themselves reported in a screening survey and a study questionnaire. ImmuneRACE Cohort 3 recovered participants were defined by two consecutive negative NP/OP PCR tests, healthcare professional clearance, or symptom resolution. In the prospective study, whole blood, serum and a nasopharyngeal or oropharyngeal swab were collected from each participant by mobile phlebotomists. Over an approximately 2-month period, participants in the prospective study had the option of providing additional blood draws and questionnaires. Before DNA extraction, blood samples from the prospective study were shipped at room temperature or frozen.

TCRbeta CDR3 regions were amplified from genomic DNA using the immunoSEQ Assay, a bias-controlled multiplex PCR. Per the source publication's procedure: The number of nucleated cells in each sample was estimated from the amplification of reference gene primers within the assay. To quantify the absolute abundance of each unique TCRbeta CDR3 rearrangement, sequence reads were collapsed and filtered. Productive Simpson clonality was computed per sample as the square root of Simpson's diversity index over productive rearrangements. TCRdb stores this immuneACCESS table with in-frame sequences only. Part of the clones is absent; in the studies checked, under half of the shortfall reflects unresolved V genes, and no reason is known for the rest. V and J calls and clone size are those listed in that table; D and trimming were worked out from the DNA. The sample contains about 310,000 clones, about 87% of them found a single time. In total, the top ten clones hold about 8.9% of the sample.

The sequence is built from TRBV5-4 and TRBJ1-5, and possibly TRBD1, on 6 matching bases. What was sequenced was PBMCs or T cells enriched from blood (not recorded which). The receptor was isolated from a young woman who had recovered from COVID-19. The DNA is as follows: TGTGCCAGCAGCGGGGGCCCGACGGGGAGCAATCAGCCCCAGCATTTT. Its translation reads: CASSGGPTGSNQPQHF.